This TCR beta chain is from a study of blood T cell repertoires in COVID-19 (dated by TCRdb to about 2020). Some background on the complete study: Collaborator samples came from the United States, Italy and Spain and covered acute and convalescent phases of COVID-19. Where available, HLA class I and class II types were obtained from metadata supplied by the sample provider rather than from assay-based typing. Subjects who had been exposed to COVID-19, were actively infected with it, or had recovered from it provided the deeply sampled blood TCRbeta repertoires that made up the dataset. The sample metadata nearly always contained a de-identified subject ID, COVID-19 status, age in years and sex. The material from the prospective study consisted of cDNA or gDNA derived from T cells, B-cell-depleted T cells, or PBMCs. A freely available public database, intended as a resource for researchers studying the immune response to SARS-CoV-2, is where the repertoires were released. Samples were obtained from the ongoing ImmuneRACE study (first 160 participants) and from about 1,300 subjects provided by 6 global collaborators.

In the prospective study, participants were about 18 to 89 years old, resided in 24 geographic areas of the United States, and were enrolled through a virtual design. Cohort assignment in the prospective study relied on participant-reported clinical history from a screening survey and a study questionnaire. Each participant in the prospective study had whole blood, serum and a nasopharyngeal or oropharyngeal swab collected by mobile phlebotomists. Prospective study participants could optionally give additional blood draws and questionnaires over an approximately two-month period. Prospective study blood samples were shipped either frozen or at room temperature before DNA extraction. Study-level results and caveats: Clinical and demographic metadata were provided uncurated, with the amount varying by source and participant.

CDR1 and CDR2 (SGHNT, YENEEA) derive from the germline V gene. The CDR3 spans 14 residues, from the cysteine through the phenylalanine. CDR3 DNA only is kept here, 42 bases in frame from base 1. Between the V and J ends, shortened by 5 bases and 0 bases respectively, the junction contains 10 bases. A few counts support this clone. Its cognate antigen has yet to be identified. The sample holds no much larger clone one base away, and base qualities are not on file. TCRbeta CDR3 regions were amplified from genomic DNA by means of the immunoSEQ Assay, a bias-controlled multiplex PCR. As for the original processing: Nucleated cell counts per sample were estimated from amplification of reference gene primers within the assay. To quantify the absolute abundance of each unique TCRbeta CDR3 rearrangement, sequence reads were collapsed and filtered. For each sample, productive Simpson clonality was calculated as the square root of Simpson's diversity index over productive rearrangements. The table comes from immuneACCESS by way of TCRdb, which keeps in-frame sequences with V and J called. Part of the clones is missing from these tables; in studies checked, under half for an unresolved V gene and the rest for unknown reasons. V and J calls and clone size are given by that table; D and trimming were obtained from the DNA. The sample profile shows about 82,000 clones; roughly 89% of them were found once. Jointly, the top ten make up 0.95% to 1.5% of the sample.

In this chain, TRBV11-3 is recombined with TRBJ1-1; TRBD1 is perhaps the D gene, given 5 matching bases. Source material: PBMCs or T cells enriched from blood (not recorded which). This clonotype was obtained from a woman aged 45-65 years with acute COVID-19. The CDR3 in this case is CASSTQAMNTEAFF. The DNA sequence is TGTGCCAGCAGCACACAGGCGATGAACACTGAAGCTTTCTTT.